Below, 8 T cell receptor beta chains from the same sample are listed, as sequenced in a study of blood T cell repertoires in COVID-19. Produced via immunoSEQ multiplex PCR; TCRdb's table is partial and in-frame only. The repertoire holds roughly 24,000 clones, with around 92% as singletons. Sequenced: peripheral blood. These receptors all come from a human donor in a cohort sampled during active COVID-19.

The chain recombines TRBV30 with TRBJ2-1, with 9 bases that match TRBD1. The V segment lost 5 bases and the J segment 8 bases; nucleotides outside the gene matches: 4. Germline CDR1 and CDR2: GTSNPN and SVGIG (reference sequence). CDR3 size: 12 residues. The DNA for the CDR3 is TGTGCCTGGGGGGACAGGGCGGATGAGCAGTTCTTC. As protein: CAWGDRADEQFF.

This clone has just one count. This chain links TRBV28 with TRBJ2-7, with a weak D call TRBD1 (6 bases). The V gene's germline CDR1 is MDHEN and CDR2 SYDVKM. CDR3 length: 15 amino acids. The V end was cut by 3 bases, the J end by 6 bases, with 18 bases between. The CDR3 DNA reads TGTGCCAGCAGTTTCCCACAGAGGACAGCTTTCGAGCAGTACTTC. It translates to CASSFPQRTAFEQYF. Looking up the rest from reference TRBV28 and TRBJ2-7 gives the full variable domain: DVKVTQSSRYLVKRTGEKVFLECVQDMDHENMFWYRQDPGLGLRLIYFSYDVKMKEKGDIPEGYSVSREKKERFSLILESASTNQTSMYLCASSFPQRTAFEQYFGPGTRLTVT.

The chain joins TRBV5-4 to TRBJ1-2, with D possibly matching TRBD1 (5 bases). This CDR3 is 14 amino acids long. The V gene lost 0 bases and the J gene lost 5 bases, with 11 bases spanning the gap. Per germline, CDR1 SGHNT and CDR2 YYREEE (reference sequence). As DNA, the CDR3 is TGTGCCAGCAGCTTGGAGGCAGGGTATTATGGCTACACCTTC. The encoded protein is CASSLEAGYYGYTF. The variable domain in full, completed from reference TRBV5-4 and TRBJ1-2, reads ETGVTQSPTHLIKTRGQQVTLRCSSQSGHNTVSWYQQALGQGPQFIFQYYREEENGRGNFPPRFSGLQFPNYSSELNVNALELDDSALYLCASSLEAGYYGYTFGSGTRLTVV.

This chain links TRBV30 with TRBJ2-7; TRBD2 might be the D (6 bases). The CDR3 spans 18 residues. Germline CDR1 is GTSNPN and CDR2 is SVGIG (reference sequence). V gave up 2 bases and J gave up 2 bases, with 25 bases separating them. In DNA form, the CDR3 reads TGTGCCTGGAGTCCCCACACCCAATACCTAGCGAGAGCCTACGAGCAGTACTTC. This codes for CAWSPHTQYLARAYEQYF.

The CDR3 protein is CASSIVLTYFYEQYF. CDR3 DNA sequence: TGTGCCAGTAGTATAGTTTTGACATACTTTTACGAGCAGTACTTC. The chain couples TRBV19 to TRBJ2-7; D gene uncertain. CDR1 is LNHDA and CDR2 is SQIVND in the germline V gene (reference sequence). V was clipped by 1 base and J by 4 bases, with 14 bases between them. CDR3 length equals 15 residues.

This clone occurred once. The rearrangement joins TRBV20-1 to TRBJ2-2; the match to TRBD1 covers 10 bases. This CDR3 is built from 15 residues. Germline lookup yields CDR1 DFQATT and CDR2 SNEGSKA (reference sequence). Trimming at V came to 4 bases and at J to 4 bases, leaving 6 bases not matched to a gene. This CDR3 reads CSATDRGRVTGELFF. The CDR3 nucleotides are TGCAGTGCTACTGACAGGGGGCGGGTCACCGGGGAGCTGTTTTTT.

V and J are TRBV7-9 and TRBJ1-4; D is possibly TRBD1 (6 bases). The CDR3 consists of 18 residues. Trimming left V 6 bases short and J 2 bases short, with 22 bases between. The germline CDR1 and CDR2 sequences are SEHNR and FQNEAQ (reference sequence). CDR3 protein: CASRPGQNLGTTNEKLFF. DNA of the CDR3: TGTGCCAGCAGACCTGGACAGAACTTGGGCACGACTAATGAAAAACTGTTTTTT.

J is TRBJ2-7 and V is TRBV5-5; the match to TRBD2 covers 9 bases. Per germline, CDR1 SGHKS and CDR2 YYEKEE (reference sequence). The CDR3 has 16 amino acids. With 4 bases clipped from V and 0 bases from J, the junction kept 8 bases outside the gene matches. The CDR3: CASSRLADLSSYEQYF. The CDR3 DNA follows: TGTGCCAGCAGCCGACTAGCGGATCTTAGCTCCTACGAGCAGTACTTC.